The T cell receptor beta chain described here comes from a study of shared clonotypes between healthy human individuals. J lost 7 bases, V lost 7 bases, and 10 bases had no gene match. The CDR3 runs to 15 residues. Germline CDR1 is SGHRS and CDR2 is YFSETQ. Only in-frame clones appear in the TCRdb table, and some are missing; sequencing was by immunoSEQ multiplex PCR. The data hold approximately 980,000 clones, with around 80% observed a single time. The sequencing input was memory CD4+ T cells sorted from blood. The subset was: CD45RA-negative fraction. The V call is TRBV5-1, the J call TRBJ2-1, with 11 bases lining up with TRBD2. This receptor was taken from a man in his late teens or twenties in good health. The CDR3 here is CASEGSGRALNEQFF. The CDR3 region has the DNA TGCGCCAGCGAGGGTAGCGGGAGGGCCTTAAATGAGCAGTTCTTC.